A single T cell receptor (beta chain) is shown here with its context. It lacks a known antigen. One base away there is no much larger clone; base qualities are not given. This entry is derived from a study of shared clonotypes between healthy human individuals (dated by TCRdb to 2020 to 2021). At the level of the whole study: Three men and a couple of women, aged 18 to 49 years, made up the cohort. To estimate repertoire size and how much clonotype sharing occurs between individuals, the study deeply sequenced the blood TCR repertoires of about five healthy adults. Per donor, leukapheresis produced somewhere between about 0.94 and 9 billion PBMCs. To increase sequencing depth and limit assay-specific biases, different laboratories used diverse techniques to prepare libraries and sequence TCR repertoires. General findings and caveats noted by the study authors: Sampling was restricted to blood, and TCR repertoires in tissue are likely to differ from TCR repertoires in blood. Because the study included only a small number of donors, the genetic and exposure-history diversity represented was limited. Pairwise subsampling indicated that sequencing depth was expected to affect the degree of clonotype sharing among donors.

Using the deep immunoSEQ assay, multiplex PCR amplified TCR CDR3 regions from genomic DNA. Genomic DNA extracted from each cell subset was distributed evenly over all wells of several immunoSEQ 96-well plates, and each plate served as one replicate. For unsorted PBMC, about 270 ng of genomic DNA, equivalent to approximately 28,000 T cell genomes, went into each replicate PCR. Ten immunoSEQ deep assay plates were used to sequence the unsorted PBMC genomic DNA. The purified libraries were quantified using a Qubit 3.0 fluorometer, sized with a Bioanalyzer 2100, and then quantified again using the KAPA Library Quantification kit. Every immunoSEQ 96-well plate was sequenced on a dedicated single-read 150-cycle Illumina NextSeq 550 flow cell. In the original analysis: The immunoSEQ output contained only junctional sequences without quality scores, so filtering could not match that applied to full-length reads. Sequences were annotated with PyIR, a Python wrapper for IgBLAST v1.9, and V/J genes and CDR3 were assigned using IMGT germline references. Reads were removed for weak V/J assignments (E-value above 1e-6), missing CDR3, stop codons, out-of-frame junctions, or ambiguous translated residues. V3J clonotypes were defined by identical inferred V gene, J gene, and CDR3 amino acid sequence. The percentage overlap between two repertoires was calculated by dividing the number of shared unique clonotypes by the size of the smaller repertoire. Three approaches were used to assess repertoire richness: RTK rarefaction, the Chao1 estimator, and Recon v2.1 estimates of unobserved clonotypes. Here the immuneACCESS table is served through TCRdb, limited to in-frame sequences with V and J called. Missing clones are a known gap in these copies; in checked studies unresolved V genes cover under half, and the rest lacks a known reason. V and J calls and clone size are copied from that table; D and trimming were computed from the DNA. The sample profile shows around 500,000 clones; around 78% of them were found once. About an eighth of the sample belongs to the ten largest clones.

Healthy HIV-negative adults with no recently reported acute infections or vaccinations were included as donors. All donors were Caucasian adults living in Nashville, Tennessee, USA. In the unsorted samples, 90 million to 100 million PBMCs were counted, and genomic DNA was extracted using the QIAamp DNA Blood Mini kit. Blood was collected by leukapheresis, and PBMCs were isolated by Ficoll-Histopaque density gradient centrifugation and then cryopreserved in liquid nitrogen vapor phase. The CDR3, from cysteine to phenylalanine, totals 14 residues. Only the CDR3 DNA is retained, 42 bases long and in frame from the first base. CDR1 SGHTA and CDR2 FQGNSA are derived from the germline V gene. V ends up 5 bases short and J 6 bases short, with an unmatched junction base count of 3.

This clonotype was obtained from a woman aged 40 to 55 in good health. Some clones in this sample may be carry-over from other donors' samples. Sequencing was performed on PBMCs. The rearranged segments are TRBV7-2 and TRBJ2-7; 14 middle bases align to TRBD2. The CDR3 region: CASSQGLAGVEQYF. The DNA sequence is TGTGCCAGCAGCCAGGGACTAGCGGGAGTCGAGCAGTACTTC.